This T cell receptor (beta chain) was captured in a study of monozygotic twins with inflammatory bowel disease. TCRdb reanalyzed the 5' RACE reads and collapses them to one entry per CDR3 protein, without DNA. This repertoire includes hundreds of thousands of distinct CDR3 sequences. Staff drew a roughly 2.5 ml blood sample from each donor. Details on this clonotype: The antigen remains unidentified.

Whole-study findings and limits: IBD patients, compared with healthy twins, shared fewer clonotypes with others (especially with disease activity).

This CDR3 is built from 12 residues. Germline values: CDR1 SGHKS, CDR2 YYEKEE (reference sequence). This receptor was identified in a human donor with ulcerative colitis or Crohn's disease, or a healthy co-twin of an affected twin (not recorded which). The sequenced sample consisted of blood. The chain employs TRBV5-5 and TRBJ2-3; with no DNA, the TCRdb D assignment of TRBD2 cannot be verified. The CDR3 sequence is CASSPPTDTQYF. The full variable domain, its missing parts supplied by reference TRBV5-5 and TRBJ2-3, is DAGVTQSPTHLIKTRGQQVTLRCSPISGHKSVSWYQQVLGQGPQFIFQYYEKEERGRGNFPDRFSARQFPNYSSELNVNALLLGDSALYLCASSPPTDTQYFGPGTRLTVL.